This T cell receptor (beta chain) was sequenced in a study of blood T cell repertoires in COVID-19. Study details: Samples of COVID-19 (acute and convalescent) were obtained from the United States, Italy and Spain. Nucleic acid was either cDNA or gDNA, and it came from T cells, B-cell-depleted T cells, or PBMCs.

Under the authors' procedure: Reference gene primer amplification yielded estimated nucleated cell counts. Repertoires were generated with immunoSEQ multiplex PCR, while TCRdb's copy carries only in-frame clones and drops some. That table furnishes V, J and clone size, whereas the DNA furnished D and trimming. In the table there are 50,000 to 65,000 clones, approximately 84% of which are singletons. With 2 bases clipped from V and 4 bases from J, the junction kept 8 bases outside the gene matches. The CDR3 covers 16 residues. Per the germline V gene, CDR1 is SNHLY and CDR2 is FYNNEI. The chain joins TRBV2 to TRBJ1-2, with 9 bases lining up with TRBD1. The receptor was derived from a human donor in a cohort sampled during active COVID-19. The specimen sequenced was peripheral blood. The CDR3 loop reads CASSEPGQGWIYGYTF. In DNA form, the CDR3 reads TGTGCCAGCAGTGAACCGGGACAGGGATGGATCTATGGCTACACCTTC.